This T cell receptor beta chain was observed in a study of technical replicates of blood from a few donors. The assay was immunoSEQ multiplex PCR, and TCRdb's table has in-frame clones only and misses some. Among roughly 93,000 clones listed, nearly 97% were seen once. The source of this sequence is a human donor in good health. The sample taken for sequencing was T cells isolated from PBMCs.

DNA for the CDR3: TGTGCCAGCAGGCCCCGCAGGGAAAACTATGGCTACACCTTC. Encoded protein: CASRPRRENYGYTF. J is TRBJ1-2 and V is TRBV27; possibly TRBD1 for D (5 bases). The CDR3 covers 14 residues. Trimming took off 6 bases at V and 2 bases at J, with 13 bases between the two ends. Germline V gene sequence: CDR1 MNHEY, CDR2 SMNVEV (reference sequence).